Listed below are T cell receptor beta chains from one sample, sequenced in a study of control samples from healthy donors and cancer patients. Libraries were prepared by immunoSEQ multiplex PCR; TCRdb keeps only in-frame clonotypes and omits some of them. Of about 160,000 clones listed, 85% to 95% are singletons. The source material was blood. These receptors all stem from a woman aged 40 to 49 in good health. Each CDR3 is given with its conserved first and last residue. D genes are given only for firm matches. Clone size is shown for a subset of rows, as once, few, many or a class of expanded clone.

clone size,V gene,D gene,J gene,CDR3 DNA,CDR3 protein
-,TRBV7-6,-,TRBJ2-2,TGTGCCAGCAGCTTATACACCGGGGAGCTGTTTTTT,CASSLYTGELFF
-,TRBV5-1,-,TRBJ2-3,TGCGCCAGCAGCTTGGGCCACGGGACCAGCACAGATACGCAGTATTTT,CASSLGHGTSTDTQYF
-,TRBV19,-,TRBJ1-5,TGTGCCAGTAGTATAAGGCTAAATCAGCCCCAGCATTTT,CASSIRLNQPQHF
-,TRBV27,-,TRBJ2-2,TGTGCCAGCAGTTGGTCTTTGTTCCTAAACACCGGGGAGCTGTTTTTT,CASSWSLFLNTGELFF
-,TRBV19,-,TRBJ1-5,TGTGCCAGTAGTACCACCAGGGATAGCAATCAGCCCCAGCATTTT,CASSTTRDSNQPQHF
-,TRBV7-3,-,TRBJ1-3,TGTGCCAGCAGCCCCCACCCCAGTTTGCCCGGAAACACCATATATTTT,CASSPHPSLPGNTIYF
-,TRBV18,-,TRBJ2-5,TGTGCCAGCTCACCCGGACCGCCGAAAGAGACCCAGTACTTC,CASSPGPPKETQYF
-,TRBV5-5,-,TRBJ1-5,TGTGCCAGCAGCTTGGCGGGGCGGAGCAATCAGCCCCAGCATTTT,CASSLAGRSNQPQHF
once,TRBV12-3/TRBV12-4,-,TRBJ2-7,TGTGCCAGCAGTTTGGAGGGTTTCGGCGAGCAGTACTTC,CASSLEGFGEQYF
-,TRBV6-5,TRBD1,TRBJ1-2,TGTGCCAGCAGGGACAGGGGCAACTATGGCTACACCTTC,CASRDRGNYGYTF
-,TRBV27,-,TRBJ2-5,TGTGCCAGCAGCCAGACCCTCTGGGAGACCCAGTACTTC,CASSQTLWETQYF
-,TRBV20-1,-,TRBJ2-7,TGCAGTGCTTACCGATCCTACGAGCAGTACTTC,CSAYRSYEQYF
once,TRBV14,-,TRBJ2-3,TGTGCCAGCAGCATAAGGACATTCGCAGATACGCAGTATTTT,CASSIRTFADTQYF
-,TRBV18,-,TRBJ2-7,TGTGCCAGCTCACCGGGACACCAATCTACCTACGAGCAGTACTTC,CASSPGHQSTYEQYF
-,TRBV11-2,-,TRBJ2-5,TGTGCCAGCAGCTTAAATGGGGGGGCCGAGACCCAGTACTTC,CASSLNGGAETQYF
-,TRBV6-5,-,TRBJ2-7,TGTGCCAGCAGTCCAGATCCGTCTAGGACCTACGAGCAGTACTTC,CASSPDPSRTYEQYF
-,TRBV5-1,-,TRBJ2-7,TGCGCCAGCAGTCAGAGCGGTTCCTCCTACGAGCAGTACTTC,CASSQSGSSYEQYF
-,TRBV5-1,-,TRBJ2-7,TGCGCCAGCAGCTTGGCTCAGGGCTACGAGCAGTACTTC,CASSLAQGYEQYF
-,TRBV19,-,TRBJ1-5,TGTGCCAGTAGTCGGGCCTCGTATAGCAATCAGCCCCAGCATTTT,CASSRASYSNQPQHF
-,TRBV7-2,TRBD2,TRBJ2-1,TGTGCCAGCAGCCTGATGGGACTAGCGGGAGGTTACAATGAGCAGTTCTTC,CASSLMGLAGGYNEQFF
-,TRBV4-1,-,TRBJ1-2,TGCGCCAGCAGCCAAAGGTCCCGCGCTGATGGCTACACCTTC,CASSQRSRADGYTF
-,TRBV29-1,-,TRBJ1-5,TGCAGCGTGGGACGTAGTTGGACGTCGTTAATTCCCCAGCATTTT,CSVGRSWTSLIPQHF
-,TRBV7-2,-,TRBJ1-2,TGTGCCAGCAGCTTAAATCATGTGGATGGCTACACCTTC,CASSLNHVDGYTF
-,TRBV2,-,TRBJ2-5,TGTGCCAGCAGTGGGGTTCAGGGATTAGGGCAAGAGACCCAGTACTTC,CASSGVQGLGQETQYF
-,TRBV7-8,TRBD2,TRBJ2-7,TGTGCCAGCAGCTTAGTAGGGGCGGGAGCAAGCTACGAGCAGTACTTC,CASSLVGAGASYEQYF
-,TRBV6-5,TRBD1,TRBJ1-6,TGTGCCAGCAGGACAGGGGGCGTCTTTAATTCACCCCTCCACTTT,CASRTGGVFNSPLHF
-,TRBV6-5,TRBD2,TRBJ2-7,TGTGCCAGCAGTTACTCGGCGGGGGGCGAGCAGTACTTC,CASSYSAGGEQYF
-,TRBV2,-,TRBJ1-1,TGTGCCAGCAGTGAACAGTCGGTTAGGAACACTGAAGCTTTCTTT,CASSEQSVRNTEAFF
-,TRBV14,-,TRBJ2-7,TGTGCCAGCAGCCAACAGAACCACAACTACGAGCAGTACTTC,CASSQQNHNYEQYF
-,TRBV29-1,TRBD1,TRBJ1-4,TGCAGCGGCCGGGACAGGGGCAGGAATGAAAAACTGTTTTTT,CSGRDRGRNEKLFF
-,TRBV6-5,TRBD1,TRBJ1-2,TGTGCCAGCAGTTACTCCGGGACAGGGGGCAAAAATGGCTACACCTTC,CASSYSGTGGKNGYTF
-,TRBV27,-,TRBJ1-1,TGTGCCAGCAGTTTTCGGGAAAACACTGAAGCTTTCTTT,CASSFRENTEAFF
-,TRBV27,-,TRBJ1-2,TGTGCCAGCAGTTTTGGTCCGCAATATGGCTACACCTTC,CASSFGPQYGYTF
-,TRBV19,TRBD1,TRBJ2-1,TGTGCCAGTAGTAGCCGGGACAGGGGCTTCTCCTACAATGAGCAGTTCTTC,CASSSRDRGFSYNEQFF
-,TRBV7-7,-,TRBJ2-2,TGTGCCAGCAGCCATACGAGGACAGAGAACACCGGGGAGCTGTTTTTT,CASSHTRTENTGELFF
-,TRBV11-2,-,TRBJ1-2,TGTGCCAGCAGCTTAGGAAGCTATGGCTACACCTTC,CASSLGSYGYTF
-,TRBV5-6,-,TRBJ1-2,TGTGCCAGCGGTACGCAATATGGCTACACCTTC,CASGTQYGYTF
-,TRBV19,-,TRBJ1-1,TGTGCCAGTAAGCCGACAGAGAACACTGAAGCTTTCTTT,CASKPTENTEAFF